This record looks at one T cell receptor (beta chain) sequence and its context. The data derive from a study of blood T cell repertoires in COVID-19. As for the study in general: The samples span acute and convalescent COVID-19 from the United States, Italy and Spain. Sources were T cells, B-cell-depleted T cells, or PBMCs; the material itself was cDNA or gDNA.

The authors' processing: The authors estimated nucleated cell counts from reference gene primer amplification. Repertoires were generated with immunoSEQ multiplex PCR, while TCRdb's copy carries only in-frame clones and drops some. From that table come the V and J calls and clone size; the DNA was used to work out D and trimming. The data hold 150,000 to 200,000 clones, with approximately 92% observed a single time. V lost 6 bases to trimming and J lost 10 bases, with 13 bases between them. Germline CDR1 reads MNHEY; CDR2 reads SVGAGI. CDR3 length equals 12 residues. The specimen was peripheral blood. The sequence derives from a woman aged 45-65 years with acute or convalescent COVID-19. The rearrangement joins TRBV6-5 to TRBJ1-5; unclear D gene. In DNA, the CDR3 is TGTGCCAGCAGGACAAATTTACGACCCCAGCATTTT. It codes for CASRTNLRPQHF.